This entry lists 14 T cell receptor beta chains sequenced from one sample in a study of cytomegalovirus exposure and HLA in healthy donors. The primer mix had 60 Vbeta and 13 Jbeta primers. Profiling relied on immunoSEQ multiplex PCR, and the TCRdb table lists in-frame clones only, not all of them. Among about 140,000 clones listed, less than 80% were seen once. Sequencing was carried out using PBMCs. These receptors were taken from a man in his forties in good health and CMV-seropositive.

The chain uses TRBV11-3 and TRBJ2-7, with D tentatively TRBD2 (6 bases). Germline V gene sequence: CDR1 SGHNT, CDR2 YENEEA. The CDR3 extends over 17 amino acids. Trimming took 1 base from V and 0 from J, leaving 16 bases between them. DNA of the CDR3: TGTGCCAGCAGCTTAGGAAGCGGGCTCCCCAGCTCCTACGAGCAGTACTTC. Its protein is CASSLGSGLPSSYEQYF.

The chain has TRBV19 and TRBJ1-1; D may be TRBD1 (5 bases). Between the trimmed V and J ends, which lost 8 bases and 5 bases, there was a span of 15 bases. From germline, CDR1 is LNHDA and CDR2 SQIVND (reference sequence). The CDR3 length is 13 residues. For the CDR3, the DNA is TGTGCCAGTGAATTCAGGGTAGGGACTGAAGCTTTCTTT. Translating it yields CASEFRVGTEAFF.

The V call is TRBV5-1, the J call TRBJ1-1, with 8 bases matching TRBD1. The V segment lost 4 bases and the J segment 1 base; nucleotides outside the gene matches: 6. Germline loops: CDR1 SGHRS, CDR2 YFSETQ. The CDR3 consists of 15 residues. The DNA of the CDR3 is TGCGCCAGCAGCCGGGACAGGCCCACGAACACTGAAGCTTTCTTT. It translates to CASSRDRPTNTEAFF.

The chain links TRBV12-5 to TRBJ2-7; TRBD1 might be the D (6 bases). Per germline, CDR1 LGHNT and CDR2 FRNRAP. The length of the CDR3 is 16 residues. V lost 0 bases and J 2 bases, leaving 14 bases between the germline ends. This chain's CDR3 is CASGLVQGWSPYEQYF. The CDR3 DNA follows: TGTGCTAGTGGTTTGGTTCAGGGGTGGAGCCCCTACGAGCAGTACTTC.

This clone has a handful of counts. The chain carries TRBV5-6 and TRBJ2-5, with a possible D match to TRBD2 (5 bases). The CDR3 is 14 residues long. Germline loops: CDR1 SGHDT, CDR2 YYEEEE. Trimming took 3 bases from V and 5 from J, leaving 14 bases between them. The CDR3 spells CASSSRGLRETQYF. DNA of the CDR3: TGTGCCAGCAGCTCGCGCGGACTGAGGGAGACCCAGTACTTC.

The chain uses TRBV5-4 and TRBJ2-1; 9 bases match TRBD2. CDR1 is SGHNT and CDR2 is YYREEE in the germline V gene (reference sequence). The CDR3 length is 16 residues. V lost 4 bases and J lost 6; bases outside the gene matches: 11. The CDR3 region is CASSRLSGGRGNEQFF. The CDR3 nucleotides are TGTGCCAGCAGCAGACTTAGCGGGGGCAGGGGCAATGAGCAGTTCTTC.

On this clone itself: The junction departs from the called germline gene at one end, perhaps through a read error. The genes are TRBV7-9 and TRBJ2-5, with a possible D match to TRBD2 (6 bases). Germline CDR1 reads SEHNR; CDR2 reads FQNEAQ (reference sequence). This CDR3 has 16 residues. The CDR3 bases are TGTTCCAGCAGCTTAGAGGATCCAGGGAGGTTTGAGACCCAGTACTTC. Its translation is CSSSLEDPGRFETQYF.

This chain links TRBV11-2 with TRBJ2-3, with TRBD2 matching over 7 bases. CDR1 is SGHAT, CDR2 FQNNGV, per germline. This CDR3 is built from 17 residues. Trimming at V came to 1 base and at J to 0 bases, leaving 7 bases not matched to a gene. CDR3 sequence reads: CASSLVVSGGSTDTQYF. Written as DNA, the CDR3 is TGTGCCAGCAGCTTAGTAGTTTCGGGGGGAAGCACAGATACGCAGTATTTT.

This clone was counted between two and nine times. The CDR3 coding sequence is TGCGCCAGCAGCCCAGGGGCGAGTATCACTGAAGCTTTCTTT. It specifies CASSPGASITEAFF. The chain employs TRBV5-1 and TRBJ1-1; the D gene is possibly TRBD1 (6 bases). V lost 4 bases to trimming and J lost 4 bases, with 14 bases between them. Looked up from germline, CDR1 is SGHRS and CDR2 is YFSETQ. CDR3 length equals 14 residues. The variable domain in full, with the rest retrieved from reference TRBV5-1 and TRBJ1-1, is KAGVTQTPRYLIKTRGQQVTLSCSPISGHRSVSWYQQTPGQGLQFLFEYFSETQRNKGNFPGRFSGRQFSNSRSEMNVSTLELGDSALYLCASSPGASITEAFFGQGTRLTVV.

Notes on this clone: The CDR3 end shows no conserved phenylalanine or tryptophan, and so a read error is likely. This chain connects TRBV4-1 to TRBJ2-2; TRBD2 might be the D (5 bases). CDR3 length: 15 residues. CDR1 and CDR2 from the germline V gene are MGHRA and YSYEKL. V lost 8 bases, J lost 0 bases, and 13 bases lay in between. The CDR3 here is CASRMEASNTGELFL. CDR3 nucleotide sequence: TGCGCCAGCCGAATGGAGGCCTCGAACACCGGGGAGCTGTTTCTT.

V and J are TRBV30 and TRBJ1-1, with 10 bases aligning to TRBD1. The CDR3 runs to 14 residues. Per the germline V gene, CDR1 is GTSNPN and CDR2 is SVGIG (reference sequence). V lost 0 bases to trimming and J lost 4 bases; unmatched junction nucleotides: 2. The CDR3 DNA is TGTGCCTGGAGTGTGGGACAGGGGTCCACTGAAGCTTTCTTT. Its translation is CAWSVGQGSTEAFF.

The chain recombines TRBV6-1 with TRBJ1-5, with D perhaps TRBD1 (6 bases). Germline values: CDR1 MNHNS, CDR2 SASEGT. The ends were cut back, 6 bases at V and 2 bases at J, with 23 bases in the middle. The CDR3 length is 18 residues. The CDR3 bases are TGTGCCAGCAGGGAACAGGGAGGGGGACTAGGGGGCAATCAGCCCCAGCATTTT. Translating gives CASREQGGGLGGNQPQHF.

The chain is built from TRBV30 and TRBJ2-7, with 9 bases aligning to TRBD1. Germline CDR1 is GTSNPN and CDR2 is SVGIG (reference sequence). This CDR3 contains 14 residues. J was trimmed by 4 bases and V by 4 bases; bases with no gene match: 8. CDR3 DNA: TGTGCCTGGACCCTATGGACAGGGGATTACGAGCAGTACTTC. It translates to CAWTLWTGDYEQYF.

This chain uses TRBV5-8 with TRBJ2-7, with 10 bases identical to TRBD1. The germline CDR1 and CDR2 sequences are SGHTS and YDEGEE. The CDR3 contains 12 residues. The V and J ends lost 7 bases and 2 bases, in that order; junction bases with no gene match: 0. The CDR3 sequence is CASGQGAYEQYF. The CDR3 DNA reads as TGTGCCAGCGGACAGGGGGCCTACGAGCAGTACTTC.